This T cell receptor (beta chain) comes out of a study of shared clonotypes between healthy human individuals. Study observations and caveats: Larger estimated richness was generally seen in naive subsets than in memory subsets.

Naive CD8 cells lacked CD45RO, underwent positive selection for CCR7 and left out terminally differentiated effector memory CD45RA+ cells. In regard to this clone: Its antigen is not known.

This was a deep-level run. Every subset's genomic DNA went evenly onto several immunoSEQ plates. The repertoire was sequenced with immunoSEQ multiplex PCR; TCRdb's copy has only in-frame clones and lacks some. The profile covers fewer than 850,000 clones, with 96% appearing a single time and approximately 0.2% taken by the ten largest. The sequencing sample was made of naive CD8+ T cells sorted from blood. The receptor was derived from a man aged 25 to 45 in good health.

CDR3 region: CASSNSISTDTQYF. In DNA form, the CDR3 reads TGTGCCAGTAGTAATAGCATTAGTACAGATACGCAGTATTTT. This chain links TRBV19 with TRBJ2-3; D is uncertain. V lost 4 bases and J lost 3, with 11 bases in between. The length of the CDR3 is 14 residues. Germline V gene lookup returns CDR1 LNHDA and CDR2 SQIVND (reference sequence).